The present TCR beta chain was sequenced within a study of OX40 agonist ivuxolimab in advanced cancers. Study-wide context: Ivuxolimab was an agonistic, fully human IgG2 monoclonal antibody directed against OX40 (CD134), a costimulatory receptor. Partial responses occurred in three dose-escalation patients, of whom one had hepatocellular carcinoma and two had cutaneous melanoma. Patients were allowed to have had prior anti-PD-1, anti-PD-L1 or anti-CTLA-4 therapy, and approximately 43% of the dose-escalation patients had previously received checkpoint inhibitors. Of the approximately 54 dose-escalation patients, hepatocellular carcinoma was present in about 20, melanoma in approximately 15, renal cell carcinoma in 9 and head and neck cancer in 9. Peripheral TCRbeta sequencing was intended to test whether TCR sequence diversity was altered and clonal T-cell expansion was caused by ivuxolimab. The paper describes the monotherapy dose-escalation part (N = 52 patients) of the phase I trial of ivuxolimab. A male proportion of roughly 80% and a mean age of approximately 61 years, ranging from 23 to 79, were recorded for the dose-escalation cohort. Intravenous ivuxolimab was administered to patients every 2 weeks at six dose levels: 0.01, 0.1, 0.3, 1.5, 3 and 10 mg/kg.

As to this clone: Its target antigen remains unknown. Base qualities are not at hand, and no much larger clone is one base apart.

Genomic DNA was isolated from the sorted cells so that the TCRbeta CDR3 region could be sequenced. TCRbeta CDR3 regions were sequenced using the immunoSEQ Assay. Drawn from immuneACCESS, this table holds only the in-frame rearrangements with V and J called that TCRdb kept. Clones are partly lost; checked studies trace under half to an unresolved V gene and leave the rest unexplained. The sample table lists roughly 81,000 clones, around 90% of them with a count of one. The ten largest clones add up to less than 0.6% of the sample. The CDR3 spans 16 residues, from the cysteine through the phenylalanine. Just the 48-base CDR3 DNA is kept, in frame starting at base 1. Looking up the germline V gene yields CDR1 SGHTA and CDR2 FQGTGA. The V and J ends are trimmed by 5 bases and 4 bases, leaving 17 bases between them. The trial excluded patients who had a history of autoimmune disease or were on systemic immunosuppression. Peripheral blood for TCR sequencing was collected from all dose cohorts at baseline, on cycle 4 day 1, and on cycle 7 day 1. The samples were drawn from a first-in-human, open-label, multicenter phase I dose-escalation trial of ivuxolimab. Adults with locally advanced or metastatic melanoma, renal cell, hepatocellular, or head and neck squamous cell carcinoma were enrolled in the trial. Before TCR sequencing, CD4+ and CD8+ T cells were separately sorted from peripheral blood.

The paper as a whole reports these results and caveats: At doses of 0.1 to 3.0 mg/kg, clonal expansion of both CD4+ and CD8+ blood T cells was observed from baseline to week 6. Low levels of normalized T-cell clonal expansion were also seen in some patients who did not respond. On average, CD8+ T cells showed more expanded clones than CD4+ T cells after ivuxolimab. Partial responders in the 0.1-3.0 mg/kg groups had among the lowest normalized peripheral clonal expansion, especially among CD8+ T cells. Antigen specificity was not determined for the clonally expanded peripheral T cells.

This sequence originates from an adult with an advanced solid tumor such as melanoma, head and neck, liver or kidney cancer. Sequenced here: CD4+ or CD8+ T cells sorted from blood, sampled in a trial of the OX40 agonist ivuxolimab. The receptor chain draws on TRBV7-3 and TRBJ2-2; TRBD2 is perhaps the D gene, given 7 matching bases. CDR3 region: CASSPTGGSGTGELFF. The nucleotides are TGTGCCAGCAGCCCTACGGGGGGCTCGGGCACCGGGGAGCTGTTTTTT.